This T cell receptor (beta chain) was retrieved from a study of metastatic and nonmetastatic thyroid tumors. For the study at large: The comparison covered peripheral blood and tumor or nodule tissue in malignant and benign thyroid patients.

No patient had received any treatment before thyroid surgery. Trimming cost V 8 bases and J 0 bases, with 20 bases left between them. CDR3 length: 16 residues. The germline gives CDR1 MNHEY, CDR2 SVGEGT. Points on this clone: Its antigen is unknown.

Study-wide findings and caveats: Reportedly, malignant thyroid tumors had significantly higher TCR beta diversity than benign nodules, in blood and tumor.

TCRdb ran MiXCR on the PCR reads. The data show fewer than 7,500 clones, approximately 39% seen once. The receptor was isolated from a female donor with papillary thyroid cancer or a benign thyroid nodule (not recorded which). Some clones in this sample may be carry-over from other donors' samples. The J gene is TRBJ2-7, the V gene TRBV6-2 or TRBV6-3, with D possibly being TRBD1 (6 bases). The sample taken for sequencing was tumor tissue. Written as DNA, the CDR3 is TGTGCCAGCTGGCCCCACGGGACACAGTCCTCCTACGAGCAGTACTTC. Protein: CASWPHGTQSSYEQYF.